This passage covers 30 T cell receptor beta chains from one sample sequenced in a study of technical replicates of blood from a few donors (dated by TCRdb to the late 2010s). The library was generated by the immunoSEQ multiplex PCR assay. TCRdb retrieved this table from immuneACCESS and kept in-frame rearrangements only. Not all clones are present; in checked studies, unresolved V genes account for under half, and no reason is known for the remainder. The sample has tens of thousands of clones on record, about 95% of them singletons. About 3% of the sample rests with the top ten. Sequencing was carried out using PBMCs. Receptors were obtained from a human donor in good health. Some clones in this sample may be carry-over from other donors' samples.

The chain uses TRBV29-1 and TRBJ2-5; D is unclear. Germline V CDR1 and CDR2: SQVTM, ANQGSEA. Trimming took 7 bases from V and 5 from J, leaving 20 bases between them. This CDR3 is 14 amino acids long. For the CDR3, the DNA is TGCAGCGCTTTACTCCCTCTAGACCCGGAGACCCAGTACTTC. This encodes CSALLPLDPETQYF.

The CDR3 loop is CASSLYRGTETQYF. CDR3 nucleotides: TGTGCCAGCAGCTTATATCGGGGGACGGAGACCCAGTACTTC. The V gene is TRBV11-2, the J gene TRBJ2-5, with D possibly TRBD2 on 6 matching bases. The CDR3 contains 14 residues. V dropped 2 bases and J dropped 5 bases, with 12 bases sitting between them. Germline-derived CDR1 and CDR2 are SGHAT and FQNNGV.

The chain is built from TRBV10-3 and TRBJ1-1; the match to TRBD1 covers 11 bases. This CDR3 contains 15 residues. Trimming cost V 3 bases and J 1 base; bases outside gene matches: 1. The germline V gene has CDR1 ENHRY and CDR2 SYGVKD. The CDR3 protein is CAISDGQGANTEAFF. The CDR3 bases are TGTGCCATCAGTGATGGACAGGGGGCGAACACTGAAGCTTTCTTT.

By share of the sample, this clone is medium-sized. The V gene is TRBV2, the J gene TRBJ1-6; D call uncertain. Germline loops: CDR1 SNHLY, CDR2 FYNNEI. The CDR3 is 17 amino acids. The germline V and J ends were trimmed by 1 base and 7 bases, with 17 bases remaining between them. CDR3 nucleotide sequence: TGTGCCAGCAGTGAAGTTCGGAGACCCCAATTAAATTCACCCCTCCACTTT. It codes for CASSEVRRPQLNSPLHF. Combining the CDR3 with reference TRBV2 and TRBJ1-6 gives the whole variable domain EPEVTQTPSHQVTQMGQEVILRCVPISNHLYFYWYRQILGQKVEFLVSFYNNEISEKSEIFDDQFSVERPDGSNFTLKIRSTKLEDSAMYFCASSEVRRPQLNSPLHFGNGTRLTVT.

This clone was recorded once. The chain combines TRBV4-1 with TRBJ2-7, with a weak D call TRBD1 (5 bases). Germline CDR1 is MGHRA and CDR2 is YSYEKL. The CDR3 runs 14 residues. The V end was cut by 1 base, the J end by 7 bases, with 14 bases between. CDR3 sequence reads: CASSQVPVAGEQYF. CDR3 sequence (DNA): TGCGCCAGCAGCCAAGTCCCCGTCGCAGGGGAGCAGTACTTC.

The CDR3 DNA follows: TGCGCCAGCAGCCGGCTAGCGGGGGAAACCTACGAGCAGTACTTC. This sequence encodes CASSRLAGETYEQYF. The rearrangement links TRBV4-3 to TRBJ2-7; 10 nucleotides match TRBD2. V lost 4 bases to trimming and J lost 2 bases; unmatched junction nucleotides: 5. In germline, CDR1 is LGHNA, CDR2 YSLEER. CDR3 length: 15 residues.

V gene TRBV30 combines with J gene TRBJ1-3; the D is unclear. The CDR3 has 15 residues. Trimming cost V 1 base and J 0 bases, with 10 bases left between them. CDR1 is GTSNPN and CDR2 is SVGIG in the germline V gene (reference sequence). CDR3 in amino acids: CAWSARVLSGNTIYF. The CDR3 coding sequence is TGTGCCTGGAGTGCACGGGTTCTCTCTGGAAACACCATATATTTT. The entire variable domain, with the rest obtained from reference TRBV30 and TRBJ1-3, is as follows: SQTIHQWPATLVQPVGSPLSLECTVEGTSNPNLYWYRQAAGRGLQLLFYSVGIGQISSEVPQNLSASRPQDRQFILSSKKLLLSDSGFYLCAWSARVLSGNTIYFGEGSWLTVV.

This sequence joins TRBV27 and TRBJ2-7; 9 bases agree with TRBD1. The V gene's germline CDR1 is MNHEY and CDR2 SMNVEV (reference sequence). Trimming removed 5 bases from V and 5 bases from J; junction bases left unmatched: 7. This CDR3 region has 14 residues. The CDR3 DNA reads TGTGCCAGCAGTCGACAGGGGGGAACTCACGAGCAGTACTTC. It yields the protein CASSRQGGTHEQYF.

The V call is TRBV7-9, the J call TRBJ1-2; the match to TRBD1 covers 7 bases. CDR3 size: 14 residues. Germline trimming cut 1 base from V and 7 bases from J; bases unmatched to any gene: 6. Looked up from germline, CDR1 is SEHNR and CDR2 is FQNEAQ (reference sequence). In nucleotides, the CDR3 is TGTGCCAGCAGCTTAGACAGGGGAATAGGTGGCTACACCTTC. It specifies CASSLDRGIGGYTF.

The V gene is TRBV13, the J gene TRBJ2-1; TRBD2 is a possible D gene (5 bases). The CDR3 is made up of 13 amino acids. The V gene lost 1 base and the J gene lost 10 bases, with 11 bases spanning the gap. From germline, CDR1 is PRHDT and CDR2 FYEKMQ (reference sequence). The CDR3 is CASSLEGAREQFF. DNA for the CDR3: TGTGCCAGCAGCTTAGAGGGAGCACGCGAGCAGTTCTTC. Full variable domain (missing parts from reference TRBV13 and TRBJ2-1): AAGVIQSPRHLIKEKRETATLKCYPIPRHDTVYWYQQGPGQDPQFLISFYEKMQSDKGSIPDRFSAQQFSDYHSELNMSSLELGDSALYFCASSLEGAREQFFGPGTRLTVL.

V gene TRBV25-1 combines with J gene TRBJ1-3, with D perhaps TRBD1 (5 bases). This CDR3 has 15 residues. Germline-derived CDR1 and CDR2 are MGHDK and SYGVNS. V was clipped by 2 bases and J by 4 bases, with 12 bases between them. The CDR3 nucleotides are TGTGCCAGCAGTGAAACCGGGGCGGGGGGAAACACCATATATTTT. Translated, it gives CASSETGAGGNTIYF.

The genes are TRBV4-2 and TRBJ2-3; 7 bases are a match to TRBD1. Germline lookup yields CDR1 LGHNA and CDR2 YNFKEQ. V shed 0 bases, J shed 0 bases, and the junction held 6 bases outside the gene matches. CDR3 length equals 17 residues. The CDR3 region is CASSQDRGTESTDTQYF. The CDR3 DNA reads as TGTGCCAGCAGCCAAGATAGAGGGACAGAAAGCACAGATACGCAGTATTTT.

The rearrangement joins TRBV11-3 to TRBJ1-1; D remains ambiguous. Germline V gene lookup returns CDR1 SGHNT and CDR2 YENEEA. The CDR3 runs to 15 residues. V lost 0 bases, J lost 1 base, and 9 bases lay in between. The CDR3 DNA reads as TGTGCCAGCAGCTTAGATGATCGACAGAACACTGAAGCTTTCTTT. Amino acid sequence: CASSLDDRQNTEAFF.

The chain links TRBV4-1 to TRBJ1-6, with TRBD1 identical over 7 bases. This CDR3 is 16 amino acids long. The junction had 10 bases not matched to a gene; V was cut back by 1 base and J by 10 bases. Germline CDR1 is MGHRA and CDR2 is YSYEKL. Here the CDR3 reads CASSQGGRQGNSPLHF. The CDR3 bases are TGCGCCAGCAGCCAAGGAGGAAGACAGGGCAACTCACCCCTCCACTTT.

V and J are TRBV9 and TRBJ2-3; 8 nucleotides agree with TRBD2. The CDR3 has 17 amino acids. V was pared by 0 bases and J by 4 bases, with 10 bases of the junction left unmatched. The germline V gene encodes CDR1 SGDLS and CDR2 YYNGEE. This CDR3 reads CASSVAGGDQWADTQYF. In DNA, the CDR3 is TGTGCCAGCAGCGTAGCGGGGGGGGACCAATGGGCAGATACGCAGTATTTT.

V gene TRBV7-8 combines with J gene TRBJ1-1, with 10 bases aligning to TRBD1. There are 15 residues in the CDR3. Germline V gives CDR1 SGHVS, CDR2 FQNEAQ. The V and J ends lost 5 bases and 5 bases, in that order; junction bases with no gene match: 8. The CDR3 DNA follows: TGTGCCAGCAGCATGACAGGGGGCTCGTGGACTGAAGCTTTCTTT. Encoded protein: CASSMTGGSWTEAFF.

The chain links TRBV27 to TRBJ2-4; 13 bases line up with TRBD2. Germline CDR1 and CDR2: MNHEY and SMNVEV (reference sequence). V gave up 3 bases and J gave up 8 bases; unmatched junction bases: 13. CDR3 length: 18 amino acids. The CDR3 is CASSFLPRTSGSLYIQYF. The CDR3 DNA reads as TGTGCCAGCAGTTTTTTGCCCAGGACTAGCGGGAGTTTGTACATTCAGTACTTC.

The rearrangement uses TRBV5-6 and TRBJ1-4, with TRBD1 as a possible D gene (5 bases). CDR1 is SGHDT and CDR2 is YYEEEE in the germline V gene. V dropped 2 bases and J dropped 1 base, with 9 bases sitting between them. This CDR3 spans 15 amino acids. The chain's CDR3 is CASSFPGVTNEKLFF. The CDR3 bases are TGTGCCAGCAGCTTTCCGGGGGTAACTAATGAAAAACTGTTTTTT.

A word on this clone: The sample has other DNA sequences that encode this CDR3 too. The chain uses TRBV2 and TRBJ1-3; D perhaps matches TRBD1 (5 bases). The ends were cut back, 5 bases at V and 3 bases at J, with 8 bases in the middle. Germline lookup yields CDR1 SNHLY and CDR2 FYNNEI. CDR3 length: 13 residues. The CDR3 loop is CASSTGFGNTIYF. The CDR3 nucleotides are TGTGCCAGCAGTACAGGCTTTGGAAACACCATATATTTT.

The count of this clone is one. The rearrangement links TRBV7-6 to TRBJ2-1; 8 nucleotides match TRBD2. This CDR3 has 16 amino acids. Trimming at V came to 5 bases and at J to 6 bases, leaving 12 bases not matched to a gene. Per the germline V gene, CDR1 is SGHVS and CDR2 is FNYEAQ. CDR3 bases: TGTGCCAGCAGCCCCTCCACCAGCGGGGGTCTCAATGAGCAGTTCTTC. Encoded protein: CASSPSTSGGLNEQFF.

This clone was found once. V is TRBV6-6 and J is TRBJ1-2, with 10 nucleotides matching TRBD1. The V gene end was trimmed by 7 bases and the J gene end by 7 bases; junction bases not matched to a gene: 15. Looked up from germline, CDR1 is MNHNY and CDR2 is SVGAGI (reference sequence). This CDR3 has 16 amino acids. The CDR3 region has the DNA TGTGCCAGCACCAACCGGGACAGGGGTGGATGGGGTGGCTACACCTTC. Translated, it gives CASTNRDRGGWGGYTF.

V is TRBV6-1 and J is TRBJ1-5; 9 nucleotides line up with TRBD1. The V and J ends lost 4 bases and 2 bases, in that order; junction bases with no gene match: 0. The CDR3 spans 14 residues. The germline gives CDR1 MNHNS, CDR2 SASEGT. CDR3 coding DNA: TGTGCCAGCAGTGGACAGGGGGGCAATCAGCCCCAGCATTTT. Encoded protein: CASSGQGGNQPQHF.

The chain combines TRBV18 with TRBJ2-6, with D tentatively TRBD1 (5 bases). Germline CDR1 is KGHSH and CDR2 is LQKENI. The CDR3 is 17 amino acids. The V end lost 3 bases, the J end lost 0 bases, and 12 bases lay between the germline ends. Here the CDR3 reads CASSPKLTDSGANVLTF. DNA for the CDR3: TGTGCCAGCTCACCGAAACTGACAGACTCTGGGGCCAACGTCCTGACTTTC.

The V gene is TRBV27, the J gene TRBJ2-3; 11 positions agree with TRBD2. V trimming: 5 bases; J trimming: 2 bases; junction bases outside the gene matches: 3. Germline V CDR1 and CDR2: MNHEY, SMNVEV (reference sequence). This CDR3 is built from 15 residues. The CDR3 sequence: CASSTSGGPTDTQYF. CDR3 nucleotides: TGTGCCAGCAGTACTAGCGGGGGCCCCACAGATACGCAGTATTTT.

This rearrangement joins TRBV13 to TRBJ2-3; D is unclear. Trimming removed 0 bases at V and 0 bases at J, with 10 bases between. From germline, CDR1 is PRHDT and CDR2 FYEKMQ (reference sequence). The CDR3 totals 16 residues. The CDR3 here is CASSLGLVTSTDTQYF. CDR3 nucleotides: TGTGCCAGCAGCTTAGGCCTTGTGACTAGCACAGATACGCAGTATTTT.

The chain links TRBV30 to TRBJ2-7, with a weak D call TRBD2 (5 bases). With 1 base removed from V and 3 bases from J, the gap between germline ends came to 13 bases. This CDR3 has 14 residues. Germline loops: CDR1 GTSNPN, CDR2 SVGIG (reference sequence). The CDR3 loop is CAWSEGGRSYEQYF. The CDR3 nucleotides are TGTGCCTGGAGTGAAGGCGGGCGAAGCTACGAGCAGTACTTC.

The chain links TRBV7-2 to TRBJ1-3; 8 bases agree with TRBD1. The trim removed 4 bases at V and 2 bases at J, leaving 7 bases unmatched. This CDR3 has 16 amino acids. CDR1 SGHTA and CDR2 FQGNSA come from the germline V gene. CDR3 region: CASSYSRTGTGNTIYF. In DNA, the CDR3 is TGTGCCAGCAGCTACTCACGGACAGGGACTGGAAACACCATATATTTT.

This clone showed up just once. The chain joins TRBV7-9 to TRBJ2-2, with D uncertain. V was trimmed by 2 bases and J by 5 bases, leaving 3 bases between them. Germline assignment: CDR1 SEHNR and CDR2 FQNEAQ (reference sequence). The CDR3 is made up of 12 amino acids. CDR3 amino acids: CASSLSTGELFF. CDR3 nucleotides: TGTGCCAGCAGCTTATCGACCGGGGAGCTGTTTTTT.

The chain joins TRBV30 to TRBJ2-1; 15 bases are a match to TRBD2. This CDR3 is built from 17 residues. Losses at the gene ends were 4 bases for V and 2 bases for J; bases not matched to a gene: 6. Germline CDR1 and CDR2: GTSNPN and SVGIG (reference sequence). DNA for the CDR3: TGTGCCTGGACGGGACTAGCGGGAGGACGCCCCTACAATGAGCAGTTCTTC. Amino acid sequence: CAWTGLAGGRPYNEQFF.

The chain joins TRBV4-3 to TRBJ2-1; 12 bases map to TRBD2. CDR1 and CDR2 from the germline V gene are LGHNA and YSLEER. The CDR3 length is 16 residues. V dropped 4 bases and J dropped 0; count of bases not matched to a gene: 1. In DNA, the CDR3 is TGCGCCAGCAGCCCGGGACTAGCGGGCTCCTACAATGAGCAGTTCTTC. It translates to CASSPGLAGSYNEQFF.